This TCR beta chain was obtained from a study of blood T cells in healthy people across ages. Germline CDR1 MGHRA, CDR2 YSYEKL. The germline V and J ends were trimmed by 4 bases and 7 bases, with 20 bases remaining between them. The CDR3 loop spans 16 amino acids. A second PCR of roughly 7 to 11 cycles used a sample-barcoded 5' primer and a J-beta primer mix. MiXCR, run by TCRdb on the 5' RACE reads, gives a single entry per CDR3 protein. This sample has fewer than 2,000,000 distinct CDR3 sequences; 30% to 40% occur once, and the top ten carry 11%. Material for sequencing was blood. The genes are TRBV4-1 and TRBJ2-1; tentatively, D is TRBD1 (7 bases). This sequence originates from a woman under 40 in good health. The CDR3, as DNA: TGCGCCAGCAGCCCCAGAGGACAGGAAGGGGGGAATGAGCAGTTCTTC. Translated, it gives CASSPRGQEGGNEQFF.